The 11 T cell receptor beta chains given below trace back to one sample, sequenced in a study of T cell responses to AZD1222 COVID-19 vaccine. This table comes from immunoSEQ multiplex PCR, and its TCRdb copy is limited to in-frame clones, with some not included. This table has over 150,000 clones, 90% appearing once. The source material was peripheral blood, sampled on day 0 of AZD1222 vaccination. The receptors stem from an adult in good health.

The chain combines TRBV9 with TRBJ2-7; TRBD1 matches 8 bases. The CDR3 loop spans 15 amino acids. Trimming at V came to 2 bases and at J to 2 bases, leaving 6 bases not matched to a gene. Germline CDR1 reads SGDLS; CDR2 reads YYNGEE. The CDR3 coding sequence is TGTGCCAGCAGCGTTTGGGACAGGCCGCCCTACGAGCAGTACTTC. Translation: CASSVWDRPPYEQYF.

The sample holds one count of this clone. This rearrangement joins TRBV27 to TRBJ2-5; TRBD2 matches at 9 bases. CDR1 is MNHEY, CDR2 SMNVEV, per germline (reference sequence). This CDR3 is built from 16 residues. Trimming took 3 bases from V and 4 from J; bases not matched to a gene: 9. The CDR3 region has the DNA TGTGCCAGCAGTTTCGTGCGGGGGGGCCCACCAGAGACCCAGTACTTC. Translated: CASSFVRGGPPETQYF.

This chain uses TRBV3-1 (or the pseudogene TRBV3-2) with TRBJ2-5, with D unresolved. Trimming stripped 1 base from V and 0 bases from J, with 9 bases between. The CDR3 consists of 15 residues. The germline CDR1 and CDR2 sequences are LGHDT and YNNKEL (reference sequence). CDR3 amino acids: CASSQALFDQETQYF. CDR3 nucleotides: TGTGCCAGCAGCCAAGCGCTTTTTGACCAAGAGACCCAGTACTTC.

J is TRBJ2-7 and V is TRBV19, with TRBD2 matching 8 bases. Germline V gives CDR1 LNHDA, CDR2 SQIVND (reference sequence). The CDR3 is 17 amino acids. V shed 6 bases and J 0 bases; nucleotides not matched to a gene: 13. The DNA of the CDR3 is TGTGCCAGTAGCCGGGGGGGCTCTCGATTGTTCTCCTACGAGCAGTACTTC. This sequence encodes CASSRGGSRLFSYEQYF.

CDR3 in amino acids: CASSIDGEELFF. In DNA form, the CDR3 reads TGTGCCAGTAGTATAGACGGGGAGGAACTGTTTTTT. This chain joins TRBV19 and TRBJ1-4; D ambiguous. Trimming cost V 0 bases and J 12 bases, with 8 bases left between them. CDR3 length equals 12 residues. Germline V gene sequence: CDR1 LNHDA, CDR2 SQIVND (reference sequence).

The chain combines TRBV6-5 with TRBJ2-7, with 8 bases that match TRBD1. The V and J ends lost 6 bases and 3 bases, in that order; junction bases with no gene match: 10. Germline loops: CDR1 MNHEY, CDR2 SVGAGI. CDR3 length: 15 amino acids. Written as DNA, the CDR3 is TGTGCCAGCAGGACCTACATAGGACAGGGCTACGAGCAGTACTTC. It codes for CASRTYIGQGYEQYF.

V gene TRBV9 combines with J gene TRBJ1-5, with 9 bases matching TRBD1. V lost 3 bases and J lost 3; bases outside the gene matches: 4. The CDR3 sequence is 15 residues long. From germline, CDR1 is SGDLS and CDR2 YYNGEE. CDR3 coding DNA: TGTGCCAGCAGCGCGGGACAGGGATCCAATCAGCCCCAGCATTTT. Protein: CASSAGQGSNQPQHF.

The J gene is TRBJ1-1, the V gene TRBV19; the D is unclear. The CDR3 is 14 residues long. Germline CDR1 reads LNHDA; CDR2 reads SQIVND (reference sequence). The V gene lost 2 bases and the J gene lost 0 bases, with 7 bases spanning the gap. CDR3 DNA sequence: TGTGCCAGTAGTATACGGGTTTTGAACACTGAAGCTTTCTTT. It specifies CASSIRVLNTEAFF.

CDR3 sequence reads: CASSAAGTGQPQHF. The CDR3 nucleotides read TGTGCCAGCAGCGCCGCAGGAACGGGTCAGCCCCAGCATTTT. This chain uses TRBV9 with TRBJ1-5; D is unresolved. Germline V gives CDR1 SGDLS, CDR2 YYNGEE. The CDR3 runs 14 residues. V was shortened by 3 bases and J by 6 bases, with 13 bases between the two germline ends.

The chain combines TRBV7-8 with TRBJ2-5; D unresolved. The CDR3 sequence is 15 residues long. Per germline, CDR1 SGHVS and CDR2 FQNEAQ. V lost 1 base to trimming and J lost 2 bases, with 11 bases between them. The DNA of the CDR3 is TGTGCCAGCAGCTTAGTTTTCAGCCTACAAGAGACCCAGTACTTC. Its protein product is CASSLVFSLQETQYF.

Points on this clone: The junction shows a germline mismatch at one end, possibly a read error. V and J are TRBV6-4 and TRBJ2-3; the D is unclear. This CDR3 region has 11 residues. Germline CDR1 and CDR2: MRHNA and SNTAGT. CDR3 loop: CASSDSDTQYF. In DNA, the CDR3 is TGTGCCAGCAGCGACTCAGATACGCAGTATTTT.